This TCR beta chain stems from a study of sequential checkpoint blockade in melanoma (dated by TCRdb to between 2018 and 2021). Study-wide context: In a 1:1 randomization, patients received either first-line nivolumab then ipilimumab (arm A) or ipilimumab then nivolumab (arm B). Maintenance nivolumab was given following each of the two trial sequences.

TCRbeta CDR3 regions were immunosequenced from genomic DNA with the immunoSEQ Assay. Before high-throughput sequencing, the genomic DNA was amplified using bias-controlled multiplex PCR. In the source study's methods: To quantify the absolute abundance of each unique TCRbeta CDR3 region, the sequences were collapsed and filtered. Clonality, defined as 1 minus Pielou's evenness, was calculated using only productive rearrangements. A previously published method was used to identify clones whose frequencies were significantly greater in on-treatment samples than in baseline samples. TCRdb re-hosts the immuneACCESS table, in-frame sequences only. Its copies lack some clones; in the studies checked, an unresolved V gene accounts for under half of them, and the cause for the rest is not known. The V and J calls and the clone size are those of that table, but D and trimming were determined from the DNA. The sample data list about 24,000 clones, and 82% of these were observed just once. The ten most abundant clones make up 11% of the sample.

This sample's treatment or condition label indicates: randomized to nivolumab then ipilimumab (arm A) or the reverse (arm B). None of the patients in the trial had previously been given DNA-damaging chemotherapy. Live CD3+CD8+ cells negative for CD19 and CD56 were sorted from thawed PBMCs on a FACS Aria II flow cytometer. CheckMate 064, a randomized, open-label phase II trial of sequential checkpoint blockade, was the source of the samples, all of which came from patients with melanoma. Peripheral blood mononuclear cells were collected by leukapheresis, purified using Ficoll-Paque, and frozen in human serum containing approximately 9.1% DMSO. Purity of sorted blood CD3+CD8+ cells was verified at >98% immediately after sorting, followed by DNA extraction. Beyond this particular receptor, the publication reports: The response-prediction model combining TCR metrics and mutation burden needs validation in larger, independent patient cohorts.

Details on this clone: The antigen this receptor binds is unknown. The sample holds no much larger clone one base away, and base qualities are not on file.

Including the terminal cysteine and phenylalanine, the CDR3 comprises 13 residues. Kept here is only the CDR3 DNA, which spans 39 bases and is read in frame from base 1. At the junction V is shortened by 3 bases and J by 3 bases, with 9 bases in between. CDR1 and CDR2 were assigned from the germline V gene as SQVTM and ANQGSEA. This sequence was found in a human donor with melanoma. The rearrangement combines TRBV29-1 with TRBJ1-3; the D segment could be TRBD1, given 5 matching bases. The sequences come from CD8+ T cells sorted from blood (inferred from file names), collected from a patient given nivolumab and ipilimumab in sequence. The nucleotides read TGCAGCGTTGATTCGCAGGGTGGAAACACCATATATTTT. Translation gives CSVDSQGGNTIYF.